These 28 T cell receptor beta chains originate from one sample sequenced in a study of shared clonotypes between healthy human individuals. Profiling relied on immunoSEQ multiplex PCR, and the TCRdb table lists in-frame clones only, not all of them. This sample carries about 1 million clones, around 76% of them seen once, and the ten largest clones take approximately 1.5%. Sequenced: memory CD4+ T cells sorted from blood. Subset in this sample: CD45RA-negative fraction. These receptors all come from a man aged 18 to 30 in good health.

The rearrangement joins TRBV5-1 to TRBJ1-1; 7 bases fit TRBD1. This CDR3 comprises 16 residues. Germline trimming cut 3 bases from V and 1 base from J; bases unmatched to any gene: 9. CDR1 is SGHRS and CDR2 is YFSETQ in the germline V gene. The DNA for the CDR3 is TGCGCCAGCAGCTACACCGGACAGGCTTGGAACACTGAAGCTTTCTTT. Its protein is CASSYTGQAWNTEAFF.

V usage is TRBV2 and J usage is TRBJ2-1; 10 bases align to TRBD2. There are 15 residues in the CDR3. Germline V gives CDR1 SNHLY, CDR2 FYNNEI. The V and J ends lost 3 bases and 3 bases, in that order; junction bases with no gene match: 2. The CDR3 here is CASSDGLAVYNEQFF. The CDR3 DNA reads TGTGCCAGCAGTGACGGACTAGCGGTCTACAATGAGCAGTTCTTC.

As concerns this clone: The sample carries other DNA sequences with the same CDR3. The rearrangement joins TRBV7-9 to TRBJ1-3, with a possible D match to TRBD1 (6 bases). CDR3 length equals 13 residues. Germline V lookup: CDR1 SEHNR, CDR2 FQNEAQ (reference sequence). With 3 bases removed from V and 7 bases from J, the gap between germline ends came to 10 bases. CDR3 residues: CASSLGAGNTIYF. The CDR3 nucleotides read TGTGCCAGCAGCTTGGGGGCCGGGAACACCATATATTTT.

The V gene is TRBV9, the J gene TRBJ2-6; D gene ambiguous. Germline V lookup: CDR1 SGDLS, CDR2 YYNGEE. The CDR3 has 13 residues. The V end lost 3 bases, the J end lost 2 bases, and 3 bases lay between the germline ends. The CDR3 is CASSAPGANVLTF. CDR3 bases: TGTGCCAGCAGCGCACCTGGGGCCAACGTCCTGACTTTC.

This clone was detected only once. The rearrangement joins TRBV10-2 to TRBJ1-1; D ambiguous. The V end was cut by 5 bases, the J end by 5 bases, with 9 bases between. This CDR3 has 12 residues. CDR1 is WSHSY, CDR2 SAAADI, per germline. The CDR3 DNA reads as TGCGCCAGCAGTTGGGCGGAGACTGAAGCTTTCTTT. It codes for CASSWAETEAFF.

This chain uses TRBV6-6 with TRBJ2-7; 9 bases map to TRBD1. J was trimmed by 2 bases and V by 6 bases; bases with no gene match: 2. Germline-derived CDR1 and CDR2 are MNHNY and SVGAGI (reference sequence). The CDR3 runs to 13 residues. The CDR3 sequence is CASRGQGAYEQYF. The CDR3, as DNA: TGTGCCAGCAGGGGACAGGGAGCCTACGAGCAGTACTTC.

This chain uses TRBV9 with TRBJ2-3; D unresolved. Trimming stripped 0 bases from V and 1 base from J, with 6 bases between. The CDR3 has 14 amino acids. Looked up from germline, CDR1 is SGDLS and CDR2 is YYNGEE. The CDR3 region is CASSVEMGTDTQYF. The CDR3 region has the DNA TGTGCCAGCAGCGTAGAAATGGGCACAGATACGCAGTATTTT.

The chain combines TRBV5-1 with TRBJ2-3; D perhaps matches TRBD1 (6 bases). The CDR3 sequence is 16 residues long. Trimming removed 0 bases at V and 4 bases at J, with 15 bases between. CDR1 is SGHRS, CDR2 YFSETQ, per germline. This CDR3 is CASSLEARGSADTQYF. The CDR3 DNA reads as TGCGCCAGCAGCTTGGAGGCCAGGGGCTCCGCAGATACGCAGTATTTT.

This clone turned up a few times. This chain uses TRBV10-1 with TRBJ1-1; no clear D. The CDR3 runs 11 residues. CDR1 is WNHNN and CDR2 is SYGVQD in the germline V gene (reference sequence). Trimming left V 3 bases short and J 7 bases short, with 6 bases between. CDR3 sequence: CASSDKGEAFF. In DNA, the CDR3 is TGCGCCAGCAGTGATAAGGGTGAAGCTTTCTTT.

The chain combines TRBV10-2 with TRBJ1-1, with TRBD1 as a possible D gene (5 bases). This CDR3 contains 13 residues. Trimming left V 4 bases short and J 5 bases short, with 11 bases between. Germline V gene data show CDR1 as WSHSY and CDR2 as SAAADI. CDR3 residues: CASSVSGRTEAFF. Here the CDR3 DNA reads TGCGCCAGCAGTGTGTCAGGGCGAACTGAAGCTTTCTTT.

In this sample, this clone turned up a few times. The genes are TRBV11-3 and TRBJ2-1; D is tentatively TRBD1 or TRBD2 (5 bases each). V was shortened by 0 bases and J by 6 bases, with 9 bases between the two germline ends. From germline, CDR1 is SGHNT and CDR2 YENEEA. The CDR3 is made up of 14 amino acids. CDR3 region: CASSLEGTFNEQFF. CDR3 bases: TGTGCCAGCAGCTTAGAGGGGACCTTCAATGAGCAGTTCTTC. Using reference TRBV11-3 and TRBJ2-1 for the parts outside the CDR3, the full variable domain is EAGVVQSPRYKIIEKKQPVAFWCNPISGHNTLYWYLQNLGQGPELLIRYENEEAVDDSQLPKDRFSAERLKGVDSTLKIQPAELGDSAVYLCASSLEGTFNEQFFGPGTRLTVL.

The V gene is TRBV28, the J gene TRBJ1-2, with TRBD1 as a possible D gene (6 bases). There are 17 residues in the CDR3. CDR1 MDHEN and CDR2 SYDVKM come from the germline V gene. The ends were cut back, 7 bases at V and 5 bases at J, with 26 bases in the middle. In nucleotides, the CDR3 is TGTGCCAGCAAAAACCTCGGGGGGCAGGAGAGCTTATATGGCTACACCTTC. Translation: CASKNLGGQESLYGYTF.

V is TRBV29-1 and J is TRBJ2-1, with 10 bases aligning to TRBD1. With 6 bases clipped from V and 0 bases from J, the junction kept 11 bases outside the gene matches. The CDR3 is 17 amino acids. CDR1 is SQVTM and CDR2 is ANQGSEA in the germline V gene. CDR3 protein: CSVTSDRGKSSYNEQFF. The CDR3 DNA follows: TGCAGCGTCACTTCGGACAGGGGGAAAAGCTCCTACAATGAGCAGTTCTTC.

V usage is TRBV2 and J usage is TRBJ1-5; unclear D gene. Germline loops: CDR1 SNHLY, CDR2 FYNNEI. CDR3 size: 15 residues. V lost 2 bases and J 1 base, leaving 9 bases between the germline ends. The CDR3 loop is CASSEPGISNQPQHF. In DNA, the CDR3 is TGTGCCAGCAGTGAACCTGGCATCAGCAATCAGCCCCAGCATTTT.

This clone was seen more than once but under ten times. This rearrangement joins TRBV6-4 to TRBJ2-7, with 14 nucleotides matching TRBD2. With 0 bases clipped from V and 1 base from J, the junction kept 2 bases outside the gene matches. The CDR3 runs 17 residues. The germline gives CDR1 MRHNA, CDR2 SNTAGT. The CDR3 bases are TGTGCCAGCAGTGACTCCAGGACTAGCGGGAGGTCCTACGAGCAGTACTTC. This codes for CASSDSRTSGRSYEQYF.

The chain employs TRBV27 and TRBJ2-7; D is uncertain. CDR1 and CDR2 (germline): MNHEY, SMNVEV (reference sequence). The CDR3 has 17 amino acids. The V gene lost 4 bases and the J gene lost 1 base, with 20 bases spanning the gap. CDR3 coding DNA: TGTGCCAGCAGTTCTCTCTCTCAGGCGGTCCCATCCTACGAGCAGTACTTC. Amino acids: CASSSLSQAVPSYEQYF.

The CDR3 is CASTPGGGWEAFF. The CDR3 DNA follows: TGTGCCAGCACTCCAGGAGGGGGCTGGGAAGCTTTCTTT. V gene TRBV9 combines with J gene TRBJ1-1, with TRBD1 identical over 7 bases. The V and J ends lost 6 bases and 8 bases, in that order; junction bases with no gene match: 10. This CDR3 is 13 amino acids long. CDR1 is SGDLS and CDR2 is YYNGEE in the germline V gene.

This clone was seen a handful of times. The chain couples TRBV7-9 to TRBJ2-7; TRBD2 matches at 12 bases. This CDR3 region has 17 residues. Losses at the gene ends were 5 bases for V and 6 bases for J; bases not matched to a gene: 14. CDR1 and CDR2 from the germline V gene are SEHNR and FQNEAQ (reference sequence). The CDR3 spells CASSPQRSTSGRTEQYF. The CDR3 DNA reads TGTGCCAGCAGCCCCCAGCGGAGCACTAGCGGGAGGACCGAGCAGTACTTC.

In this sample, this clone turned up many times. This chain joins TRBV6-1 and TRBJ2-7; 8 positions match TRBD2. CDR3 size: 14 residues. The germline gives CDR1 MNHNS, CDR2 SASEGT. Trimming took 8 bases from V and 5 from J; bases not matched to a gene: 11. The CDR3 loop reads CASGAGGALNEQYF. For the CDR3, the DNA is TGTGCCAGCGGGGCCGGGGGGGCCTTGAACGAGCAGTACTTC.

The rearrangement joins TRBV6-1 to TRBJ2-1; TRBD2 aligns across 15 bases. The CDR3 length is 20 residues. J was trimmed by 1 base and V by 4 bases; bases with no gene match: 11. Germline V lookup: CDR1 MNHNS, CDR2 SASEGT. CDR3 bases: TGTGCCAGCAGTGTCCCCTCCGGGACTAGCGGGAGGCCTTCCTACAATGAGCAGTTCTTC. Translated: CASSVPSGTSGRPSYNEQFF.

The chain carries TRBV25-1 and TRBJ1-6, with 12 positions matching TRBD1. The CDR3 loop spans 17 amino acids. J was trimmed by 10 bases and V by 3 bases; bases with no gene match: 10. Germline CDR1 and CDR2: MGHDK and SYGVNS. CDR3 in amino acids: CASSEGTGTGGSSPLHF. The DNA for the CDR3 is TGTGCCAGCAGTGAGGGGACCGGGACAGGGGGCTCGTCACCCCTCCACTTT.

The chain recombines TRBV10-1 with TRBJ2-4; TRBD1 agrees at 11 bases. The length of the CDR3 is 15 residues. In germline, CDR1 is WNHNN, CDR2 SYGVQD (reference sequence). The junction had 3 bases not matched to a gene; V was cut back by 2 bases and J by 6 bases. CDR3 nucleotide sequence: TGCGCCAGCAGTGAGGGACAGGGGGCTGGAAACATTCAGTACTTC. Its translation: CASSEGQGAGNIQYF.

V usage is TRBV7-2 and J usage is TRBJ2-7; no reliable D call. The V gene's germline CDR1 is SGHTA and CDR2 FQGNSA. The germline V and J ends were trimmed by 2 bases and 3 bases, with 8 bases remaining between them. The CDR3 runs 13 residues. The CDR3 here is CASSLQRGYEQYF. In nucleotides, the CDR3 is TGTGCCAGCAGCTTACAGCGCGGCTACGAGCAGTACTTC. The whole variable domain, filled in from reference TRBV7-2 and TRBJ2-7, reads GAGVSQSPSNKVTEKGKDVELRCDPISGHTALYWYRQSLGQGLEFLIYFQGNSAPDKSGLPSDRFSAERTGGSVSTLTIQRTQQEDSAVYLCASSLQRGYEQYFGPGTRLTVT.

In its sample, this clone was seen once. The V and J genes are TRBV14 and TRBJ1-1; no clear D. Germline CDR1 is SGHDN and CDR2 is FVKESK. V dropped 0 bases and J dropped 1 base, with 9 bases sitting between them. The CDR3 totals 15 residues. The CDR3 here is CASSQEGMKNTEAFF. The CDR3 DNA sequence: TGTGCCAGCAGCCAAGAAGGGATGAAGAACACTGAAGCTTTCTTT.

The gene calls are TRBV4-3 and TRBJ1-4; a possible D gene is TRBD1 (5 bases). This CDR3 is built from 16 residues. Per the germline V gene, CDR1 is LGHNA and CDR2 is YSLEER. Trimming removed 0 bases from V and 1 base from J, with 9 bases in between. CDR3 bases: TGCGCCAGCAGCCAAGATTGGGGGGAAACTAATGAAAAACTGTTTTTT. Its protein product is CASSQDWGETNEKLFF.

The chain carries TRBV5-4 and TRBJ2-5; D might be TRBD1 (5 bases). The CDR3 covers 13 residues. The V and J ends lost 0 bases and 7 bases respectively, with 10 bases between them. Germline-derived CDR1 and CDR2 are SGHNT and YYREEE (reference sequence). The CDR3 loop reads CASSLEGPGTQYF. The CDR3 nucleotides read TGTGCCAGCAGCTTGGAGGGGCCGGGGACCCAGTACTTC.

The chain combines TRBV6-6 with TRBJ2-7; D call uncertain. The CDR3 runs to 14 residues. Per the germline V gene, CDR1 is MNHNY and CDR2 is SVGAGI (reference sequence). V lost 5 bases and J lost 5, with 16 bases in between. The chain's CDR3 is CASSPPPAGHEQYF. CDR3 DNA: TGTGCCAGCAGTCCCCCCCCCGCCGGCCACGAGCAGTACTTC.

The chain links TRBV14 to TRBJ1-1; D not certain. CDR3 length: 13 residues. From germline, CDR1 is SGHDN and CDR2 FVKESK. V was shortened by 4 bases and J by 4 bases, with 10 bases between the two germline ends. CDR3 residues: CASSPLPGTEAFF. The CDR3 DNA reads TGTGCCAGCAGCCCCCTCCCGGGCACTGAAGCTTTCTTT.